This record looks at one TCR beta chain sequence and its context. This sample was taken from a study of blood T cell repertoires in COVID-19. Background on the study: The United States, Italy and Spain provided the acute and convalescent COVID-19 samples. T cells, B-cell-depleted T cells, or PBMCs provided the cDNA or gDNA that served as material.

CDR3 length equals 15 residues. V was clipped by 5 bases and J by 6 bases; unmatched bases: 9. From germline, CDR1 is SGHVS and CDR2 FNYEAQ. Data came from immunoSEQ multiplex PCR; TCRdb stores just in-frame clones and leaves some out. This table has fewer than 350,000 clones, around 85% appearing once. The TCR sequence derives from a woman aged 25 to 39 who had recovered from COVID-19. The source material was peripheral blood. The J gene is TRBJ1-4, the V gene TRBV7-6; 7 nucleotides agree with TRBD1. CDR3 bases: TGTGCCAGCAGCGATACGACAGGGTTCTATGAAAAACTGTTTTTT. Its translation: CASSDTTGFYEKLFF.